This TCR beta chain was identified during a study of T cells in Graves' hyperthyroidism and ophthalmopathy. Fresh peripheral blood, about 9.3 ml, yielded the PBMCs. In this sample, this clonotype turned up many times. This CDR3 is 17 amino acids long. In germline, CDR1 is SNHLY, CDR2 FYNNEI. Unmatched junction bases numbered 9, after V lost 8 bases and J lost 1 base. RNA transcripts yielded amplified TCR beta CDR3 regions. First-round RT-PCR targeting the TCR CDR3 was performed with the HTBI primer set. TCRdb analysed the multiplex PCR reads with MiXCR anew, one entry per CDR3 protein. The table has hundreds of thousands of distinct CDR3 sequences, about 20% seen once; the top ten hold about 45%.

The chain combines TRBV2 with TRBJ2-7; 15 nucleotides line up with TRBD2. Sequencing was carried out using blood. This TCR derives from a man in his forties with Graves' ophthalmopathy. The CDR3 bases are TGTGCCAGCGGTTGGACTAGCGGGGGGGCAGTATCCTACGAGCAGTACTTC. This encodes CASGWTSGGAVSYEQYF.